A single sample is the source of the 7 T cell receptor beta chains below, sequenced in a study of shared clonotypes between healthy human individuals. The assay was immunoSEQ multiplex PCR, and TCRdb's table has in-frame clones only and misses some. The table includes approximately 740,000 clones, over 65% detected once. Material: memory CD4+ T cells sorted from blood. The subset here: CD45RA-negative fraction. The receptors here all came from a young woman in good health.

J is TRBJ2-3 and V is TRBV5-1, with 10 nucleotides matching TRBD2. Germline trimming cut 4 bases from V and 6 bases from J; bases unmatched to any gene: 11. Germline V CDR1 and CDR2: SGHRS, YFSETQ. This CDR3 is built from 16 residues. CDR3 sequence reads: CASSPTVLAGADTQYF. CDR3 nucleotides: TGCGCCAGCAGCCCGACGGTCCTAGCGGGAGCGGATACGCAGTATTTT. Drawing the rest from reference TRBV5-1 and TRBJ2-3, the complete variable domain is KAGVTQTPRYLIKTRGQQVTLSCSPISGHRSVSWYQQTPGQGLQFLFEYFSETQRNKGNFPGRFSGRQFSNSRSEMNVSTLELGDSALYLCASSPTVLAGADTQYFGPGTRLTVL.

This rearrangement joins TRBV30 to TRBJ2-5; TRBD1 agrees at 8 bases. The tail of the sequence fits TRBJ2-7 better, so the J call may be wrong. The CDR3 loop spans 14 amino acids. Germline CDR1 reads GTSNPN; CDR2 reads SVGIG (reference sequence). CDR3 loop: CAWSRIQGVYEQYF. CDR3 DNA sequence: TGTGCCTGGAGTAGAATACAGGGGGTCTACGAGCAGTACTTC.

CDR3 region: CASSPGRNTEAFF. The CDR3 nucleotides read TGTGCCAGCAGTCCCGGGAGGAACACTGAAGCTTTCTTT. The chain employs TRBV7-2 and TRBJ1-1, with D hard to call. Germline CDR1 SGHTA, CDR2 FQGNSA. This CDR3 spans 13 amino acids. The ends were cut back, 6 bases at V and 1 base at J, with 9 bases in the middle.

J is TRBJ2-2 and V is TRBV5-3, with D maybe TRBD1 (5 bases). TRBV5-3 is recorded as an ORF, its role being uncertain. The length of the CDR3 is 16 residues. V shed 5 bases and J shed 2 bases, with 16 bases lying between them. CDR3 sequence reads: CARRFSRTNNTGELFF. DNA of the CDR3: TGTGCCAGAAGGTTCTCGAGGACAAATAACACCGGGGAGCTGTTTTTT.

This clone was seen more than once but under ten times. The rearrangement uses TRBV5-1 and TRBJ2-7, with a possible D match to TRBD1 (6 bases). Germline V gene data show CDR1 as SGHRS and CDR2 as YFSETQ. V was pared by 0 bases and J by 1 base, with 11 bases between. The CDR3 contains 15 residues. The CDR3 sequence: CASSLEQGRSYEQYF. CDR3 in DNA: TGCGCCAGCAGCTTGGAACAGGGCCGGTCCTACGAGCAGTACTTC. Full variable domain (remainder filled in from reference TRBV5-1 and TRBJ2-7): KAGVTQTPRYLIKTRGQQVTLSCSPISGHRSVSWYQQTPGQGLQFLFEYFSETQRNKGNFPGRFSGRQFSNSRSEMNVSTLELGDSALYLCASSLEQGRSYEQYFGPGTRLTVT.

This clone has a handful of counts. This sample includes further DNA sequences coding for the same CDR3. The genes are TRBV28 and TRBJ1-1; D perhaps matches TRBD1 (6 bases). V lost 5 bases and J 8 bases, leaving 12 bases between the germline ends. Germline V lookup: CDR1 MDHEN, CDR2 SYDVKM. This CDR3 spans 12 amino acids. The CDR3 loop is CASSTQTGEAFF. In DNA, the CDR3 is TGTGCCAGCAGTACCCAAACAGGGGAAGCTTTCTTT. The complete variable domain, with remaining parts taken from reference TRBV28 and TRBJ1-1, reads DVKVTQSSRYLVKRTGEKVFLECVQDMDHENMFWYRQDPGLGLRLIYFSYDVKMKEKGDIPEGYSVSREKKERFSLILESASTNQTSMYLCASSTQTGEAFFGQGTRLTVV.

The CDR3 nucleotides read TGTGCAAGTCGCTTTTGGCGCGGGAGGAACACCGGGGAGCTGTTTTTT. It encodes CASRFWRGRNTGELFF. The J gene is TRBJ2-2, the V gene TRBV12-2; the table's D call TRBD2 went unverified against the DNA. TRBV12-2 is a recognized pseudogene. The CDR3 consists of 16 residues.